This T cell receptor beta chain was sequenced for a study of OX40 agonist ivuxolimab in advanced cancers. At the level of the study: A diagnosis of hepatocellular carcinoma, melanoma, renal cell or head and neck cancer was present in dose-escalation patients. Partial responses, seen in three patients, involved one hepatocellular carcinoma and two cutaneous melanomas.

Of note for this clone: The antigen is unknown.

Trimming pared 6 bases from V and 3 bases from J, leaving 13 bases between. Germline CDR1 MDHEN, CDR2 SYDVKM. This CDR3 is built from 14 residues. Study outcomes and limitations: The 0.1-3.0 mg/kg partial responders had among the lowest clonal expansion. At doses 0.1 to 3.0 mg/kg, CD4+ and CD8+ clones expanded.

Libraries were prepared by immunoSEQ multiplex PCR; TCRdb keeps only in-frame clonotypes and omits some of them. The sample contains 70,000 to 75,000 clones, less than 90% of which appear only once. Source: CD4+ or CD8+ T cells sorted from blood, taken in a trial of the OX40 agonist ivuxolimab. The source is an adult with an advanced solid tumor such as melanoma, head and neck, liver or kidney cancer. The chain carries TRBV28 and TRBJ2-3, with a possible D match to TRBD2 (7 bases). CDR3 loop: CASRLGGATDTQYF. CDR3 DNA: TGTGCCAGCAGGCTGGGGGGGGCAACAGATACGCAGTATTTT.